What follows is one T cell receptor (beta chain) and its context. Trimming took 3 bases from V and 0 from J; bases not matched to a gene: 1. The germline V gene encodes CDR1 MNHEY and CDR2 SMNVEV (reference sequence). CDR3 size: 14 residues. The sample comes from a study of blood T cell repertoires in COVID-19. Assay used: immunoSEQ multiplex PCR; TCRdb lists only in-frame clones, some missing. This table holds about 350,000 clones, approximately 91% found once. Input material: peripheral blood. This TCR was recovered from a woman aged 70 to 79 with COVID-19, enrolled during active disease. The rearrangement uses TRBV27 and TRBJ2-7, with 8 bases lining up with TRBD1. Written as DNA, the CDR3 is TGTGCCAGCAGTTTTACAGGGGGCTCCTACGAGCAGTACTTC. It specifies CASSFTGGSYEQYF.